The T cell receptor (beta chain) under discussion was sequenced for a study of T-cell reconstitution after alpha-beta-depleted transplantation in children. This clonotype occurred many times. Germline loops: CDR1 LGHNA, CDR2 YSLEER. Deletions cut 0 bases from V and 7 bases from J, with 10 bases between. The CDR3 spans 13 residues. Construction of the TCRbeta library involved unique molecular identifiers. Using its own MiXCR run on the PCR reads, TCRdb lists one record per CDR3 protein. The sample gives under 300,000 distinct CDR3 sequences, around 10% of which show up once; around 22% is in the top ten.

Sequencing was performed on peripheral blood, taken 180 days after TCRalphabeta/CD19-depleted stem cell transplant. This chain links TRBV4-3 with TRBJ2-7; D is undetermined. This receptor was taken from a male patient aged 2-15 years who had a stem cell transplant for chronic granulomatous disease, so the T cells may come from the graft donor. CDR3 coding DNA: TGCGCCAGCAGCCAAGAATTCGGGCGGGAGCAGTACTTC. It yields the protein CASSQEFGREQYF.